This T cell receptor (beta chain) comes out of a study of blood T cell repertoires in COVID-19. Participants were aged about 18 to 100 years from approximately 25 US areas. Donors in Cohort 3 who had recovered were those with two negative PCRs, healthcare professional clearance, or resolution of their symptoms. TCRdb's table, derived via immunoSEQ multiplex PCR, lists solely in-frame clones and lacks some. This sample has 250,000 to 350,000 clones, with 85% found just once. The clonotype was recovered from a woman aged 50 to 60 who had recovered from COVID-19. Sequencing was done on a sample of PBMCs or T cells enriched from blood (not recorded which).

In DNA, the CDR3 is TGTGCCACCAGCAGACTAGCGGGAAATGACGAGAGCTCCTACAATGAGCAGTTCTTC. This gives the protein CATSRLAGNDESSYNEQFF. The genes are TRBV15 and TRBJ2-1, with 9 nucleotides matching TRBD2. V was pared by 2 bases and J by 0 bases, with 11 bases of the junction left unmatched. CDR3 size: 19 residues. Germline V gives CDR1 LNHNV, CDR2 YYDKDF (reference sequence). Supplemented by reference TRBV15 and TRBJ2-1, the full variable domain reads DAMVIQNPRYQVTQFGKPVTLSCSQTLNHNVMYWYQQKSSQAPKLLFHYYDKDFNNEADTPDNFQSRRPNTSFCFLDIRSPGLGDTAMYLCATSRLAGNDESSYNEQFFGPGTRLTVL.